These 22 T cell receptor beta chains share one sample of origin, sequenced in a study of blood T cell repertoires in COVID-19. Clones were sequenced by immunoSEQ multiplex PCR, and TCRdb holds only the in-frame ones, with some missing. Here the sample spans 200,000 to 300,000 clones, around four fifths being singletons. The sequenced sample was peripheral blood. These TCRs come from a woman aged 55-75 years with active or convalescent COVID-19.

The J gene is TRBJ2-7, the V gene TRBV14; 8 bases map to TRBD2. Germline values: CDR1 SGHDN, CDR2 FVKESK. The CDR3 length is 14 residues. V dropped 4 bases and J dropped 2; count of bases not matched to a gene: 4. In DNA, the CDR3 is TGTGCCAGCAGCCGTTCTAGCGGGCCCTACGAGCAGTACTTC. Amino acid sequence: CASSRSSGPYEQYF. The full variable domain, rest sourced from reference TRBV14 and TRBJ2-7, is EAGVTQFPSHSVIEKGQTVTLRCDPISGHDNLYWYRRVMGKEIKFLLHFVKESKQDESGMPNNRFLAERTGGTYSTLKVQPAELEDSGVYFCASSRSSGPYEQYFGPGTRLTVT.

This chain joins TRBV7-2 and TRBJ1-2; 9 positions match TRBD1. The ends lost 2 bases at V and 2 bases at J; junction bases unmatched: 3. The CDR3 contains 15 residues. The germline V gene has CDR1 SGHTA and CDR2 FQGNSA. In DNA, the CDR3 is TGTGCCAGCAGCTTAATGGGACAGGGAAACTATGGCTACACCTTC. Translation: CASSLMGQGNYGYTF.

The CDR3 spells CASSLKRGGAVRETQYF. The CDR3 region has the DNA TGTGCCAGCAGCCTCAAGCGGGGGGGAGCGGTCAGGGAGACCCAGTACTTC. V gene TRBV5-8 combines with J gene TRBJ2-5, with 10 bases identical to TRBD2. V was pared by 4 bases and J by 5 bases, with 14 bases of the junction left unmatched. CDR1 and CDR2 from the germline V gene are SGHTS and YDEGEE. CDR3 length: 17 amino acids.

The chain joins TRBV9 to TRBJ2-3, with 7 nucleotides matching TRBD2. Germline V gives CDR1 SGDLS, CDR2 YYNGEE. Germline trimming cut 4 bases from V and 2 bases from J; bases unmatched to any gene: 10. The CDR3 spans 16 residues. The CDR3 here is CASSLPKGLSTDTQYF. The CDR3 region has the DNA TGTGCCAGCAGCCTCCCGAAGGGACTATCCACAGATACGCAGTATTTT.

This clone was detected only a few times. This chain joins TRBV28 and TRBJ2-6; 8 bases align to TRBD2. Per the germline V gene, CDR1 is MDHEN and CDR2 is SYDVKM. V was pared by 6 bases and J by 4 bases, with 8 bases of the junction left unmatched. The CDR3 has 16 amino acids. The CDR3 nucleotides read TGTGCCAGCAGGATCGGGGGGGAGTCCGGGGCCAACGTCCTGACTTTC. This sequence encodes CASRIGGESGANVLTF.

The rearrangement links TRBV25-1 to TRBJ1-2, with D uncertain. Germline V gene data show CDR1 as MGHDK and CDR2 as SYGVNS. V lost 6 bases and J 8 bases, leaving 19 bases between the germline ends. There are 14 residues in the CDR3. CDR3 DNA: TGTGCCAGCAGCCCCCCTGGCGGAGGCGACGGCTACACCTTC. Its translation: CASSPPGGGDGYTF.

The sample holds a few counts of this clone. V and J are TRBV5-1 and TRBJ1-6; 11 bases agree with TRBD1. This CDR3 is 16 amino acids long. Looked up from germline, CDR1 is SGHRS and CDR2 is YFSETQ. Unmatched junction bases numbered 9, after V lost 4 bases and J lost 9 bases. The CDR3 here is CASSKPGQGEFSPLHF. CDR3 in DNA: TGCGCCAGCAGCAAACCGGGACAGGGGGAGTTTTCACCCCTCCACTTT.

This clone was recorded once. The rearrangement links TRBV7-2 to TRBJ2-2, with D possibly TRBD2 on 6 matching bases. The germline V gene encodes CDR1 SGHTA and CDR2 FQGNSA. V gave up 6 bases and J gave up 6 bases, with 14 bases separating them. CDR3 size: 14 residues. DNA of the CDR3: TGTGCCAGCAGGCAGAATTCGGGGGCCGGGGAGCTGTTTTTT. This translates into CASRQNSGAGELFF.

The chain's CDR3 is CASSPRLAGGTGELFF. CDR3 nucleotide sequence: TGTGCCAGCAGTCCCCGACTAGCGGGGGGCACCGGGGAGCTGTTTTTT. The V gene is TRBV2, the J gene TRBJ2-2; TRBD2 agrees at 13 bases. CDR3 length equals 16 residues. V shed 5 bases, J shed 4 bases, and the junction held 4 bases outside the gene matches. CDR1 and CDR2 (germline): SNHLY, FYNNEI.

V usage is TRBV5-4 and J usage is TRBJ1-3, with 10 bases aligning to TRBD1. J was trimmed by 4 bases and V by 4 bases; bases with no gene match: 8. The CDR3 runs to 16 residues. From germline, CDR1 is SGHNT and CDR2 YYREEE (reference sequence). CDR3 in DNA: TGTGCCAGCAGCATAAAGACAGGGGGCTACGGAAACACCATATATTTT. Encoded protein: CASSIKTGGYGNTIYF.

The chain combines TRBV19 with TRBJ1-1; 7 positions agree with TRBD1. CDR3 size: 17 residues. Germline V gene sequence: CDR1 LNHDA, CDR2 SQIVND (reference sequence). The V and J ends lost 3 bases and 4 bases, in that order; junction bases with no gene match: 14. CDR3 bases: TGTGCCAGTAGTATGGCCGGGACAGAAAAACGTAGCACTGAAGCTTTCTTT. This gives the protein CASSMAGTEKRSTEAFF.

This clone has only a few counts. The gene calls are TRBV11-2 and TRBJ2-5; TRBD1 might be the D (5 bases). The length of the CDR3 is 17 residues. Germline CDR1 reads SGHAT; CDR2 reads FQNNGV. V gave up 3 bases and J gave up 0 bases, with 17 bases separating them. The CDR3 loop reads CASSFLGHRKNQETQYF. The DNA for the CDR3 is TGTGCCAGCAGCTTCCTTGGACATCGGAAAAACCAAGAGACCCAGTACTTC.

The V and J genes are TRBV4-2 and TRBJ1-1, with D possibly matching TRBD1 (5 bases). Trimming took 8 bases from V and 5 from J, leaving 18 bases between them. From germline, CDR1 is LGHNA and CDR2 YNFKEQ. This CDR3 has 14 residues. The CDR3: CASLPGRAVTEAFF. Here the CDR3 DNA reads TGTGCCAGCCTCCCAGGGAGGGCGGTAACTGAAGCTTTCTTT.

V gene TRBV5-1 combines with J gene TRBJ2-3; D uncertain. Germline V CDR1 and CDR2: SGHRS, YFSETQ. The CDR3 has 14 residues. V dropped 4 bases and J dropped 1 base, with 10 bases sitting between them. CDR3 loop: CASSAGLRTDTQYF. The CDR3 coding sequence is TGCGCCAGCAGCGCCGGTCTTCGCACAGATACGCAGTATTTT.

The V call is TRBV25-1, the J call TRBJ1-1; 8 bases match TRBD1. Trimming took 1 base from V and 1 from J; bases not matched to a gene: 2. The germline gives CDR1 MGHDK, CDR2 SYGVNS. This CDR3 comprises 15 residues. CDR3 DNA: TGTGCCAGCAGTGAATGGGGACAGGAGAACACTGAAGCTTTCTTT. Translating it yields CASSEWGQENTEAFF.

This chain uses TRBV5-4 with TRBJ1-2; 7 nucleotides match TRBD1. Germline V gene sequence: CDR1 SGHNT, CDR2 YYREEE (reference sequence). V lost 4 bases and J lost 0; bases outside the gene matches: 3. The CDR3 loop spans 14 amino acids. CDR3 coding DNA: TGTGCCAGCAGCACGGGACAGCCTAACTATGGCTACACCTTC. Translation gives CASSTGQPNYGYTF.

V gene TRBV5-1 combines with J gene TRBJ2-2, with D hard to call. Trimming took 0 bases from V and 0 from J, leaving 6 bases between them. The CDR3 has 15 residues. Germline loops: CDR1 SGHRS, CDR2 YFSETQ. The chain's CDR3 is CASSLAAANTGELFF. DNA of the CDR3: TGCGCCAGCAGCTTGGCCGCGGCGAACACCGGGGAGCTGTTTTTT.

The chain carries TRBV5-5 and TRBJ1-2; weak D call: TRBD1 (6 bases). The ends were cut back, 4 bases at V and 2 bases at J, with 9 bases in the middle. This CDR3 spans 13 amino acids. Germline V gene data show CDR1 as SGHKS and CDR2 as YYEKEE (reference sequence). Here the CDR3 reads CASSPDSNYGYTF. CDR3 nucleotides: TGTGCCAGCAGCCCGGACAGCAACTATGGCTACACCTTC.

This clone was detected a few times. The rearrangement links TRBV19 to TRBJ1-5; D may be TRBD1 (5 bases). The CDR3 length is 14 residues. CDR1 and CDR2 from the germline V gene are LNHDA and SQIVND (reference sequence). Between the trimmed V and J ends, which lost 4 bases and 1 base, there was a span of 8 bases. The CDR3 loop reads CASSNRPSNQPQHF. CDR3 bases: TGTGCCAGTAGTAACAGGCCAAGCAATCAGCCCCAGCATTTT.

The rearrangement links TRBV19 to TRBJ2-1; D is perhaps TRBD2 (5 bases). CDR1 LNHDA and CDR2 SQIVND come from the germline V gene (reference sequence). The V end was cut by 1 base, the J end by 8 bases, with 15 bases between. CDR3 length: 15 residues. The CDR3 nucleotides are TGTGCCAGTAGTATAGCAGGCCTAGCTGTCGATGAGCAGTTCTTC. Protein product: CASSIAGLAVDEQFF. Based on the CDR3 plus reference TRBV19 and TRBJ2-1, the full variable domain is DGGITQSPKYLFRKEGQNVTLSCEQNLNHDAMYWYRQDPGQGLRLIYYSQIVNDFQKGDIAEGYSVSREKKESFPLTVTSAQKNPTAFYLCASSIAGLAVDEQFFGPGTRLTVL.

In nucleotides, the CDR3 is TGTGCCAGCAGCCACTACCAACTAGTTCGCGCCGGGGAGCTGTTTTTT. Its protein is CASSHYQLVRAGELFF. The chain employs TRBV3-1 (or the pseudogene TRBV3-2) and TRBJ2-2; TRBD2 is a possible D gene (5 bases). The CDR3 is 16 amino acids. Trimming left V 3 bases short and J 6 bases short, with 17 bases between. Germline lookup yields CDR1 LGHDT and CDR2 YNNKEL (reference sequence).

The rearrangement joins TRBV19 to TRBJ1-4; TRBD1 aligns across 8 bases. The CDR3 runs to 14 residues. With 4 bases clipped from V and 8 bases from J, the junction kept 6 bases outside the gene matches. Germline lookup yields CDR1 LNHDA and CDR2 SQIVND (reference sequence). CDR3 sequence reads: CASSNGQGREKLFF. The CDR3 DNA is TGTGCCAGTAGTAACGGACAGGGTCGAGAAAAACTGTTTTTT.